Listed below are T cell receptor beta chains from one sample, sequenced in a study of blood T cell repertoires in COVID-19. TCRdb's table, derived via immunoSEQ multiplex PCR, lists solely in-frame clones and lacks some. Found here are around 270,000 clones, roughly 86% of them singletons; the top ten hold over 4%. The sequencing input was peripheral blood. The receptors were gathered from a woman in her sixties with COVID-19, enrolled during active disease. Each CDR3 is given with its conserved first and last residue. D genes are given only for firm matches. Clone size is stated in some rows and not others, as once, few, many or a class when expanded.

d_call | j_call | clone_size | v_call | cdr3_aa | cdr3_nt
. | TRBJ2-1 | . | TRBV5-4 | CASSPASTRYNEQFF | TGTGCCAGCAGCCCCGCTTCGACTAGATACAATGAGCAGTTCTTC
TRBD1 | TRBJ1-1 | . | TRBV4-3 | CASSPRTGSWTEAFF | TGCGCCAGCAGCCCTAGGACAGGGTCTTGGACTGAAGCTTTCTTT
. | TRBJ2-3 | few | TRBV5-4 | CASRKAGETGDTQYF | TGTGCCAGCAGGAAAGCGGGAGAGACAGGGGATACGCAGTATTTT
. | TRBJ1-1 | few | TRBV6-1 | CASSDQGEAFF | TGTGCCAGCAGTGACCAGGGAGAAGCTTTCTTT
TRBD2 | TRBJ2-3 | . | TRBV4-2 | CASSQDKTSGTDTQYF | TGTGCCAGCAGCCAAGATAAAACTAGCGGGACAGATACGCAGTATTTT
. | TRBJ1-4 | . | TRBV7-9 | CASSQSGVREKLFF | TGTGCCAGCAGCCAGTCAGGGGTACGTGAAAAACTGTTTTTT
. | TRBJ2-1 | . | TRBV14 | CASSQDRVGGSSYNEQFF | TGTGCCAGCAGCCAAGATAGGGTAGGGGGAAGCTCCTACAATGAGCAGTTCTTC
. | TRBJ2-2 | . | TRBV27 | CASSLIENTGELFF | TGTGCCAGCAGTTTAATAGAGAACACCGGGGAGCTGTTTTTT
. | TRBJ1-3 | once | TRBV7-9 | CASSAPAAPSGNTIYF | TGTGCCAGCAGCGCCCCCGCGGCCCCCTCTGGAAACACCATATATTTT
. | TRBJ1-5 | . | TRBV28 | CASSPWGRQPQHF | TGTGCCAGCAGTCCTTGGGGGCGTCAGCCCCAGCATTTT
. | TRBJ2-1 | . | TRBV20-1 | CSASYPISYNEQFF | TGCAGTGCTAGTTACCCTATCTCCTACAATGAGCAGTTCTTC